Below, 27 T cell receptor beta chains from the same sample are listed, as sequenced in a study of T-cell memory formation after mild COVID-19. TCRdb passed the 5' RACE reads through MiXCR, listing each CDR3 protein once. The sample has fewer than 150,000 distinct CDR3 sequences; about 15% are singletons. Sequencing input: PBMCs or a T cell subset sorted from them (not recorded which). The receptors here all came from a man in his late teens or twenties who had mild COVID-19 (a few samples of this study predate the infection). Cell type and time point are not known.

In its sample, this clonotype was seen a few times. The chain couples TRBV18 to TRBJ2-2; D gene ambiguous. V lost 2 bases, J lost 6 bases, and 16 bases lay in between. The CDR3 contains 16 residues. Germline V lookup: CDR1 KGHSH, CDR2 LQKENI. CDR3 DNA sequence: TGTGCCAGCTCACCAACCCCACAGTCTGCATCCGGGGAGCTGTTTTTT. It is translated as CASSPTPQSASGELFF. Complete variable domain (other parts from reference TRBV18 and TRBJ2-2): NAGVMQNPRHLVRRRGQEARLRCSPMKGHSHVYWYRQLPEEGLKFMVYLQKENIIDESGMPKERFSAEFPKEGPSILRIQQVVRGDSAAYFCASSPTPQSASGELFFGEGSRLTVL.

This clonotype was counted between two and nine times. The rearrangement links TRBV19 to TRBJ2-1; D may be TRBD1 (5 bases). Per the germline V gene, CDR1 is LNHDA and CDR2 is SQIVND (reference sequence). There are 15 residues in the CDR3. The V end lost 4 bases, the J end lost 8 bases, and 18 bases lay between the germline ends. CDR3 sequence reads: CASSTALGVHYEQFF. DNA of the CDR3: TGTGCCAGTAGTACCGCCCTAGGGGTCCACTATGAGCAGTTCTTC.

V and J are TRBV29-1 and TRBJ2-1; 10 nucleotides align to TRBD2. Trimming at V came to 7 bases and at J to 1 base, leaving 10 bases not matched to a gene. Germline CDR1 reads SQVTM; CDR2 reads ANQGSEA. This CDR3 is built from 16 residues. The CDR3 is CSDSSGSGGSYNEQFF. CDR3 bases: TGCAGCGACAGCTCCGGTAGCGGGGGGTCCTACAATGAGCAGTTCTTC.

This chain joins TRBV12-3 or TRBV12-4 and TRBJ1-5; 8 nucleotides match TRBD1. The V and J ends lost 3 bases and 8 bases, in that order; junction bases with no gene match: 6. The CDR3 contains 14 residues. The CDR3 loop reads CASSLDRALKPQHF. The CDR3 coding sequence is TGTGCCAGCAGTTTGGACAGGGCGCTTAAGCCCCAGCATTTT.

This clonotype was detected only a few times. This sequence joins TRBV27 and TRBJ2-6; 7 bases align to TRBD1. The ends lost 8 bases at V and 0 bases at J; junction bases unmatched: 4. The CDR3 extends over 15 amino acids. Germline V gene lookup returns CDR1 MNHEY and CDR2 SMNVEV (reference sequence). The CDR3 DNA reads TGTGCCAGCGGGGGACAGCTCTCTGGGGCCAACGTCCTGACTTTC. Its translation: CASGGQLSGANVLTF.

This clonotype is categorized as medium-sized. The chain carries TRBV5-4 and TRBJ2-7; TRBD2 might be the D (5 bases). V shed 4 bases and J shed 7 bases, with 18 bases lying between them. From germline, CDR1 is SGHNT and CDR2 YYREEE (reference sequence). This CDR3 has 14 residues. DNA for the CDR3: TGTGCCAGCAGCCGCGGGTTAACTACGGGAGAGCAGTACTTC. It codes for CASSRGLTTGEQYF.

There are a few counts of this clonotype. The V gene is TRBV7-2, the J gene TRBJ2-1; D call uncertain. The CDR3 loop spans 13 amino acids. The germline CDR1 and CDR2 sequences are SGHTA and FQGNSA. Trimming removed 4 bases from V and 8 bases from J, with 12 bases in between. The CDR3 nucleotides are TGTGCCAGCAGCTCAACCTTAGCTCATGAGCAGTTCTTC. It specifies CASSSTLAHEQFF.

Notes on this clonotype: A read error may be the cause here, since a much bigger clone is one base away. This chain joins TRBV7-2 and TRBJ2-3, with D possibly called TRBD1 or TRBD2 (5 bases each). The germline gives CDR1 SGHTA, CDR2 FQGNSA. This CDR3 spans 13 amino acids. The CDR3 DNA is TGTGCCAGCAGGGGACCCAGCACAGATACGCGGTATTTT. Amino acids: CASRGPSTDTRYF.

The chain combines TRBV7-3 with TRBJ2-3; TRBD2 aligns across 7 bases. Trimming removed 3 bases from V and 1 base from J; junction bases left unmatched: 10. Germline V gives CDR1 SGHTA, CDR2 FQGTGA. The CDR3 has 17 residues. This CDR3 reads CASSFRLRGDRTDTQYF. As DNA, the CDR3 is TGTGCCAGCAGCTTTCGGCTTCGGGGGGACCGCACAGATACGCAGTATTTT.

The V gene is TRBV7-9, the J gene TRBJ2-1; 7 positions agree with TRBD1. CDR3 size: 14 residues. The germline gives CDR1 SEHNR, CDR2 FQNEAQ (reference sequence). With 5 bases clipped from V and 8 bases from J, the junction kept 9 bases outside the gene matches. CDR3 protein: CASSLRDRNYEQFF. The CDR3 nucleotides read TGTGCCAGCAGCCTCCGGGACAGAAACTATGAGCAGTTCTTC.

The chain employs TRBV5-4 and TRBJ2-2, with TRBD1 matching over 8 bases. CDR1 and CDR2 (germline): SGHNT, YYREEE (reference sequence). Losses at the gene ends were 3 bases for V and 4 bases for J; bases not matched to a gene: 5. The CDR3 spans 15 residues. CDR3: CASSSRQGSTGELFF. In DNA, the CDR3 is TGTGCCAGCAGCTCAAGACAGGGGAGCACCGGGGAGCTGTTTTTT.

This chain uses TRBV5-1 with TRBJ2-3; D gene uncertain. Germline CDR1 reads SGHRS; CDR2 reads YFSETQ. V was pared by 0 bases and J by 0 bases, with 8 bases between. This CDR3 is built from 15 residues. CDR3 DNA sequence: TGCGCCAGCAGCTTGGCCCAAACAAGCACAGATACGCAGTATTTT. This codes for CASSLAQTSTDTQYF.

Worth noting for this clonotype: Germline and junction disagree at one end, which may indicate a read error. The J gene is TRBJ2-5, the V gene TRBV7-7; 8 bases map to TRBD2. The CDR3 is 14 amino acids. CDR1 is SSHAT, CDR2 FNYEAQ, per germline (reference sequence). DNA for the CDR3: TGTGCTAGCAGCTCGGGACTAGTAGGAGAGACCCAGTACTTC. It specifies CASSSGLVGETQYF.

This clonotype has at least ten counts. The junction shows a germline mismatch at one end, possibly a read error. The chain recombines TRBV7-7 with TRBJ2-1, with 10 positions matching TRBD2. CDR1 is SSHAT, CDR2 FNYEAQ, per germline (reference sequence). The CDR3 contains 14 residues. CDR3 amino acids: CASSSSSGGNEQFF. For the CDR3, the DNA is TGTGCTAGCAGCTCGTCTAGCGGGGGTAATGAGCAGTTCTTC.

The rearrangement uses TRBV19 and TRBJ1-5, with TRBD1 as a possible D gene (6 bases). Trimming shortened V by 8 bases and J by 8 bases, and 19 bases separated the two germline ends. This CDR3 has 14 residues. The germline V gene encodes CDR1 LNHDA and CDR2 SQIVND (reference sequence). CDR3 in DNA: TGTGCCAGTCGCAGGGTGGACAGTAGTAAGCCCCAGCATTTT. Residues: CASRRVDSSKPQHF.

The chain joins TRBV5-1 to TRBJ2-1; 8 bases line up with TRBD2. The trim removed 5 bases at V and 4 bases at J, leaving 8 bases unmatched. In germline, CDR1 is SGHRS, CDR2 YFSETQ. CDR3 size: 15 residues. The DNA of the CDR3 is TGCGCCAGCAGGGCACTAGCGGACACGTACAATGAGCAGTTCTTC. Encoded protein: CASRALADTYNEQFF. Full variable domain (missing parts from reference TRBV5-1 and TRBJ2-1): KAGVTQTPRYLIKTRGQQVTLSCSPISGHRSVSWYQQTPGQGLQFLFEYFSETQRNKGNFPGRFSGRQFSNSRSEMNVSTLELGDSALYLCASRALADTYNEQFFGPGTRLTVL.

This clonotype was recorded many times. CDR3 amino acids: CASSFPQGPPYEQYF. DNA of the CDR3: TGTGCCAGCAGTTTCCCGCAGGGGCCCCCCTACGAGCAGTACTTC. J is TRBJ2-7 and V is TRBV6-2 or TRBV6-3; the D gene is possibly TRBD1 (6 bases). From germline, CDR1 is MNHEY and CDR2 SVGEGT. This CDR3 is 15 amino acids long. Trimming cost V 4 bases and J 2 bases, with 15 bases left between them.

There are a few counts of this clonotype. The rearrangement joins TRBV6-5 to TRBJ1-1; maybe TRBD1 (5 bases). The V gene lost 0 bases and the J gene lost 4 bases, with 12 bases spanning the gap. Germline V gene lookup returns CDR1 MNHEY and CDR2 SVGAGI. This CDR3 comprises 15 residues. The CDR3 nucleotides read TGTGCCAGCAGTTACTCCCAGGGCCTGGGCACTGAAGCTTTCTTT. Translating gives CASSYSQGLGTEAFF.

The V call is TRBV28, the J call TRBJ1-1; TRBD1 matches 7 bases. This CDR3 contains 13 residues. The ends lost 7 bases at V and 7 bases at J; junction bases unmatched: 9. Germline lookup yields CDR1 MDHEN and CDR2 SYDVKM. CDR3 sequence: CASKTGDGLEAFF. CDR3 sequence (DNA): TGTGCCAGCAAAACAGGGGACGGGCTTGAAGCTTTCTTT. The full variable domain, in which reference TRBV28 and TRBJ1-1 provide the parts outside the CDR3, is DVKVTQSSRYLVKRTGEKVFLECVQDMDHENMFWYRQDPGLGLRLIYFSYDVKMKEKGDIPEGYSVSREKKERFSLILESASTNQTSMYLCASKTGDGLEAFFGQGTRLTVV.

This clonotype came up a few times. The chain employs TRBV9 and TRBJ2-7; no firm D call. The CDR3 is made up of 15 amino acids. Germline CDR1 SGDLS, CDR2 YYNGEE. V was shortened by 4 bases and J by 2 bases, with 16 bases between the two germline ends. The CDR3 DNA sequence: TGTGCCAGCAGCCTCGATGCCAGGCCCGCCTACGAGCAGTACTTC. It yields the protein CASSLDARPAYEQYF. The whole variable domain, remainder taken from reference TRBV9 and TRBJ2-7, is DSGVTQTPKHLITATGQRVTLRCSPRSGDLSVYWYQQSLDQGLQFLIQYYNGEERAKGNILERFSAQQFPDLHSELNLSSLELGDSALYFCASSLDARPAYEQYFGPGTRLTVT.

This clonotype appeared a few times. The chain joins TRBV9 to TRBJ2-7; 9 bases align to TRBD1. CDR3 length equals 14 residues. The ends lost 5 bases at V and 6 bases at J; junction bases unmatched: 9. Germline CDR1 SGDLS, CDR2 YYNGEE. For the CDR3, the DNA is TGTGCCAGCAGTGACCGGACAGGGGCGGGCGAGCAGTACTTC. It yields the protein CASSDRTGAGEQYF.

The chain combines TRBV20-1 with TRBJ2-5; D is unclear. This CDR3 region has 12 residues. The germline V gene has CDR1 DFQATT and CDR2 SNEGSKA (reference sequence). Between the trimmed V and J ends, which lost 6 bases and 0 bases, there was a span of 8 bases. The CDR3 loop is CSAPRYQETQYF. Written as DNA, the CDR3 is TGCAGTGCCCCGAGGTACCAAGAGACCCAGTACTTC.

This clonotype was detected many times. The rearrangement uses TRBV10-2 and TRBJ2-4; D possibly corresponds to TRBD2 (5 bases). Per germline, CDR1 WSHSY and CDR2 SAAADI. V was trimmed by 0 bases and J by 9 bases, leaving 6 bases between them. The CDR3 has 12 residues. The CDR3 coding sequence is TGCGCCAGCAGTGAGTCAGGAGGCATTCAGTACTTC. It is translated as CASSESGGIQYF.

Many counts were recorded for this clonotype. V gene TRBV7-8 combines with J gene TRBJ2-2; TRBD1 might be the D (7 bases). This CDR3 region has 17 residues. CDR1 is SGHVS, CDR2 FQNEAQ, per germline. Trimming cost V 5 bases and J 6 bases, with 22 bases left between them. The CDR3 here is CASSNNDREVVAGELFF. The CDR3 DNA follows: TGTGCCAGCAGCAACAACGACAGGGAGGTAGTGGCCGGGGAGCTGTTTTTT.

This clonotype was seen only a few times. The chain combines TRBV12-3 or TRBV12-4 with TRBJ1-4, with D perhaps matching TRBD1 (5 bases). This CDR3 is 10 amino acids long. V shed 6 bases and J shed 11 bases, with 7 bases lying between them. CDR3 region: CASRQDKLFF. CDR3 in DNA: TGTGCCAGCAGACAGGACAAACTGTTTTTT.

The CDR3 sequence is CASRPRTQRAFF. The CDR3 DNA sequence: TGTGCCAGCAGACCCCGGACTCAGCGAGCTTTCTTT. The rearrangement joins TRBV12-3 or TRBV12-4 to TRBJ1-1, with D unresolved. The V and J ends lost 6 bases and 10 bases respectively, with 15 bases between them. The CDR3 totals 12 residues.

This sequence joins TRBV14 and TRBJ2-1; 7 bases line up with TRBD1. V was pared by 4 bases and J by 2 bases, with 5 bases of the junction left unmatched. The CDR3 has 15 amino acids. Per germline, CDR1 SGHDN and CDR2 FVKESK. CDR3 sequence reads: CASSPAGTAYNEQFF. CDR3 DNA sequence: TGTGCCAGCAGCCCCGCCGGGACAGCCTACAATGAGCAGTTCTTC.